This T cell receptor (beta chain) was captured by sequencing in a study of T cells in Graves' hyperthyroidism and ophthalmopathy. Background on the study: Peripheral blood draws took place at initial diagnosis, ahead of any treatment.

This CDR3 comprises 11 residues. Trimming removed 10 bases from V and 5 bases from J; junction bases left unmatched: 4. CDR1 is MDHEN and CDR2 is SYDVKM in the germline V gene. Patients aged 18 to 65 had newly diagnosed hyperthyroidism of under 2 months' duration. Amplification of TCR beta CDR3 regions used RNA as the template. HTBI primers drove first-round RT-PCR of the TCR CDR3. TCRdb ran MiXCR on the multiplex PCR reads and lists one entry per CDR3 protein. The sample records hundreds of thousands of distinct CDR3 sequences, roughly 40% being singletons. This chain connects TRBV28 to TRBJ2-7; TRBD1 matches 8 bases. The TCR sequence derives from a man aged 18 to 35 with Graves' hyperthyroidism. Input material: blood. The CDR3 is CATSTGDEQYF. In DNA form, the CDR3 reads TGTGCCACCTCGACAGGGGACGAGCAGTACTTC.